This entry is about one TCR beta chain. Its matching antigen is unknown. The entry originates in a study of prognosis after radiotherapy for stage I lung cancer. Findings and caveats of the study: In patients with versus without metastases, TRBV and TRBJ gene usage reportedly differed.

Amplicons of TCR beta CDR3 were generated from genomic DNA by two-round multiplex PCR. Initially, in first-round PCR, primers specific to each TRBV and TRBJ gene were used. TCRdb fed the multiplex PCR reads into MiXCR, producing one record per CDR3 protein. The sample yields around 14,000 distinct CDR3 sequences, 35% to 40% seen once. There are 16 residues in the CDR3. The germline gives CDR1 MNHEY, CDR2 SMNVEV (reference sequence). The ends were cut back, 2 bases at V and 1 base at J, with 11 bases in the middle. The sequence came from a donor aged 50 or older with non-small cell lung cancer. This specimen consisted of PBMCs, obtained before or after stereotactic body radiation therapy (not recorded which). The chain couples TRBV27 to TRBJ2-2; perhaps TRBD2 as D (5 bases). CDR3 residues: CASSLGEGRNTGELFF. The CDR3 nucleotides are TGTGCCAGCAGTTTAGGCGAGGGAAGGAACACCGGGGAGCTGTTTTTT.